Shown below are 14 T cell receptor beta chains from a single sample sequenced in a study of blood T cell dynamics during melanoma immunotherapy. Assay used: immunoSEQ multiplex PCR; TCRdb lists only in-frame clones, some missing. The repertoire holds 15,000 or so clones, with more than 85% as singletons. Regarding time point: week 3, after first cycle of checkpoint inhibitor. The sequenced sample was blood, obtained from a patient treated with checkpoint blockade. The receptor set was obtained from a human donor with melanoma.

The J gene is TRBJ1-2, the V gene TRBV27; maybe TRBD1 (5 bases). CDR3 length: 13 residues. V was clipped by 5 bases and J by 3 bases, with 10 bases between them. Germline-derived CDR1 and CDR2 are MNHEY and SMNVEV (reference sequence). The CDR3 DNA reads TGTGCCAGCAGTCCCCAGGGTTACTATGGCTACACCTTC. This sequence encodes CASSPQGYYGYTF.

The J gene is TRBJ1-1, the V gene TRBV7-9; 7 positions match TRBD1. Germline trimming cut 2 bases from V and 7 bases from J; bases unmatched to any gene: 19. Germline CDR1 and CDR2: SEHNR and FQNEAQ (reference sequence). The CDR3 totals 18 residues. The CDR3 spells CASSLLAGPPGQDDEAFF. Here the CDR3 DNA reads TGTGCCAGCAGCTTACTCGCCGGTCCGCCCGGACAGGATGATGAAGCTTTCTTT.

The J gene is TRBJ2-7, the V gene TRBV15; 7 bases are a match to TRBD1. The CDR3 runs 14 residues. Germline loops: CDR1 LNHNV, CDR2 YYDKDF (reference sequence). The ends lost 3 bases at V and 1 base at J; junction bases unmatched: 3. The CDR3 coding sequence is TGTGCCACCAGCAGTAGGACAGGATCCTACGAGCAGTACTTC. This encodes CATSSRTGSYEQYF. Combining the CDR3 with reference TRBV15 and TRBJ2-7 gives the whole variable domain DAMVIQNPRYQVTQFGKPVTLSCSQTLNHNVMYWYQQKSSQAPKLLFHYYDKDFNNEADTPDNFQSRRPNTSFCFLDIRSPGLGDTAMYLCATSSRTGSYEQYFGPGTRLTVT.

The V and J genes are TRBV30 and TRBJ2-7; a weak D match, TRBD2 (6 bases). The CDR3 totals 11 residues. Germline V gene data show CDR1 as GTSNPN and CDR2 as SVGIG (reference sequence). The germline V and J ends were trimmed by 4 bases and 3 bases, with 7 bases remaining between them. The DNA of the CDR3 is TGTGCCTGGATGCGGGACTACGAGCAGTACTTC. Its translation is CAWMRDYEQYF.

The chain couples TRBV11-2 to TRBJ1-6, with 9 bases identical to TRBD1. The CDR3 runs to 15 residues. The germline V gene encodes CDR1 SGHAT and CDR2 FQNNGV. V lost 5 bases and J lost 6; bases outside the gene matches: 5. The CDR3 is CASSLAQGANSPLHF. In DNA, the CDR3 is TGTGCCAGCAGCCTAGCACAGGGGGCTAATTCACCCCTCCACTTT.

This chain connects TRBV30 to TRBJ1-4; TRBD1 might be the D (5 bases). V was shortened by 3 bases and J by 0 bases, with 11 bases between the two germline ends. The CDR3 has 15 residues. Looked up from germline, CDR1 is GTSNPN and CDR2 is SVGIG (reference sequence). DNA for the CDR3: TGTGCCTGGAGCGCCTGGGGGGCAACTAATGAAAAACTGTTTTTT. Protein: CAWSAWGATNEKLFF.

V usage is TRBV5-4 and J usage is TRBJ2-4, with D possibly being TRBD1 or TRBD2 (5 bases each). This CDR3 region has 14 residues. Trimming pared 3 bases from V and 5 bases from J, leaving 12 bases between. CDR1 SGHNT and CDR2 YYREEE come from the germline V gene (reference sequence). In DNA, the CDR3 is TGTGCCAGCAGCTCCCGGGGCAGAGAAAACATTCAGTACTTC. Its protein is CASSSRGRENIQYF. Full variable domain (missing parts from reference TRBV5-4 and TRBJ2-4): ETGVTQSPTHLIKTRGQQVTLRCSSQSGHNTVSWYQQALGQGPQFIFQYYREEENGRGNFPPRFSGLQFPNYSSELNVNALELDDSALYLCASSSRGRENIQYFGAGTRLSVL.

This chain connects TRBV28 to TRBJ2-5; D uncertain. The J call may be mistaken, given a closer DNA end match to TRBJ2-7. The germline V gene has CDR1 MDHEN and CDR2 SYDVKM. This CDR3 has 12 amino acids. CDR3 coding DNA: TGTGCCAGCAGTACCCCCCCCTACGAGCAGTACTTC. Its translation is CASSTPPYEQYF.

The chain is built from TRBV4-1 and TRBJ2-5, with TRBD2 matching 11 bases. The CDR3 has 18 amino acids. Germline V lookup: CDR1 MGHRA, CDR2 YSYEKL. The J segment lost 2 bases and the V segment lost 2 bases, leaving 10 bases of the junction unmatched. In nucleotides, the CDR3 is TGCGCCAGCAGCCAAAGATGGGGTAGCGGGAGGGGGCAAGAGACCCAGTACTTC. Its protein product is CASSQRWGSGRGQETQYF.

CDR3 bases: TGTGCCAGTAGTATAAACAGGGCGAATGGAAACACCATATATTTT. Protein: CASSINRANGNTIYF. This chain joins TRBV19 and TRBJ1-3, with D possibly matching TRBD1 (6 bases). CDR3 length: 15 amino acids. Trimming took off 2 bases at V and 3 bases at J, with 11 bases between the two ends. CDR1 and CDR2 (germline): LNHDA, SQIVND (reference sequence).

This clone has a single count. The CDR3 nucleotides are TGTGCCAGCAGTTTAATATCCGGCAGTGAGCAGTTCTTC. Its protein product is CASSLISGSEQFF. The J gene is TRBJ2-1, the V gene TRBV27; D call uncertain. Germline-derived CDR1 and CDR2 are MNHEY and SMNVEV (reference sequence). Trimming removed 2 bases at V and 9 bases at J, with 11 bases between. The CDR3 is 13 residues long.

The chain recombines TRBV7-6 with TRBJ2-3; D gene uncertain. V gave up 2 bases and J gave up 5 bases, with 8 bases separating them. Germline V gives CDR1 SGHVS, CDR2 FNYEAQ. The CDR3 is made up of 13 amino acids. The CDR3 sequence is CASSLSVQDTQYF. As DNA, the CDR3 is TGTGCCAGCAGCTTATCGGTGCAAGATACGCAGTATTTT. Using reference TRBV7-6 and TRBJ2-3 for the parts outside the CDR3, the full variable domain is GAGVSQSPRYKVTKRGQDVALRCDPISGHVSLYWYRQALGQGPEFLTYFNYEAQQDKSGLPNDRFSAERPEGSISTLTIQRTEQRDSAMYRCASSLSVQDTQYFGPGTRLTVL.

This chain uses TRBV5-1 with TRBJ2-5; 7 bases agree with TRBD1. Germline V CDR1 and CDR2: SGHRS, YFSETQ. With 4 bases clipped from V and 2 bases from J, the junction kept 5 bases outside the gene matches. This CDR3 region has 14 residues. The CDR3 protein is CASSVGGPQETQYF. DNA for the CDR3: TGCGCCAGCAGCGTAGGGGGCCCACAAGAGACCCAGTACTTC.

The chain uses TRBV10-3 and TRBJ2-7; a possible D gene is TRBD2 (7 bases). The germline V and J ends were trimmed by 6 bases and 0 bases, with 12 bases remaining between them. The CDR3 runs 14 residues. Per the germline V gene, CDR1 is ENHRY and CDR2 is SYGVKD. The CDR3 protein is CAIRPRGASYEQYF. The CDR3, as DNA: TGTGCCATCAGGCCCCGGGGGGCCTCCTACGAGCAGTACTTC.